The source of this T cell receptor (beta chain) is a study of CD8 T cells in ankylosing spondylitis. Study-wide results and limits: In reactive arthritis synovial fluid and blood, some motif variants had been reported before.

The CDR3 length is 15 residues. The ends were cut back, 3 bases at V and 0 bases at J, with 10 bases in the middle. The germline V gene has CDR1 SGHRS and CDR2 YFSETQ. One entry per CDR3 protein results from TCRdb running MiXCR on the 5' RACE reads. The data show some 240,000 distinct CDR3 sequences, with more than 15% seen just once and under 40% held by the top ten. The table lists this clonotype with many counts. Its antigen remains unknown. The receptor was derived from a male donor with ankylosing spondylitis or in good health (not recorded which). This rearrangement joins TRBV5-1 to TRBJ2-1; either TRBD1 or TRBD2 may supply D (5 bases each). The specimen was blood, either unsorted or a sorted T cell fraction (not recorded which). CDR3 coding DNA: TGCGCCAGCAGCTGGGACGGGCCCTCCTACAATGAGCAGTTCTTC. Its translation is CASSWDGPSYNEQFF.